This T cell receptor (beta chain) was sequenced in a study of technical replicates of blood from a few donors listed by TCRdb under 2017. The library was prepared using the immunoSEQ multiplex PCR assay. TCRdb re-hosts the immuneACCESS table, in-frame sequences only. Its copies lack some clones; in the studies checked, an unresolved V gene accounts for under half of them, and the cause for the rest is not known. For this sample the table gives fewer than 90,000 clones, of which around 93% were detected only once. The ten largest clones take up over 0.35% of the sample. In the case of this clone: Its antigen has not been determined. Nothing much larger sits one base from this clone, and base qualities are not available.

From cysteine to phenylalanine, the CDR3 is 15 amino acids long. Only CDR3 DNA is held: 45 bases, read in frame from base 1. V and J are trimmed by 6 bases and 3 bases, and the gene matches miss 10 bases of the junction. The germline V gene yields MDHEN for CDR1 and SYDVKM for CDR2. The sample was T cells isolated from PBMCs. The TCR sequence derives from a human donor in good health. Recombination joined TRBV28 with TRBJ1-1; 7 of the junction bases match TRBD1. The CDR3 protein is CASRTRDREDTEAFF. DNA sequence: TGTGCCAGCAGAACGAGAGACAGGGAGGACACTGAAGCTTTCTTT. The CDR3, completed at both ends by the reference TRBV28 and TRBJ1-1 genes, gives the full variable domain DVKVTQSSRYLVKRTGEKVFLECVQDMDHENMFWYRQDPGLGLRLIYFSYDVKMKEKGDIPEGYSVSREKKERFSLILESASTNQTSMYLCASRTRDREDTEAFFGQGTRLTVV.